The next 24 T cell receptor beta chains were all read from a single sample in a study of T cells in Graves' hyperthyroidism and ophthalmopathy. RNA transcripts gave rise to amplified TCR beta CDR3 regions. With the HTBI primer set, the TCR CDR3 went through a first round of RT-PCR. One entry per CDR3 protein, called by TCRdb with MiXCR from the multiplex PCR reads. This table has about 620,000 distinct CDR3 sequences, around 15% appearing once. The sequencing sample was made of blood. These receptors all come from a woman in her thirties with Graves' hyperthyroidism.

The chain is built from TRBV9 and TRBJ2-1; D call uncertain. Germline-derived CDR1 and CDR2 are SGDLS and YYNGEE. The CDR3 runs 13 residues. Trimming took 4 bases from V and 8 from J, leaving 13 bases between them. In DNA, the CDR3 is TGTGCCAGCAGCCCGAGAGGTTGGGATGAGCAGTTCTTC. Its translation: CASSPRGWDEQFF.

In its sample, this clonotype was seen a few times. This chain links TRBV20-1 with TRBJ1-1, with D perhaps TRBD1 (5 bases). This CDR3 has 12 amino acids. Germline V gene lookup returns CDR1 DFQATT and CDR2 SNEGSKA (reference sequence). Trimming cost V 2 bases and J 4 bases, with 8 bases left between them. CDR3 region: CSARKTATEAFF. CDR3 nucleotides: TGCAGTGCTAGAAAGACAGCCACTGAAGCTTTCTTT.

The rearrangement links TRBV25-1 to TRBJ1-1; D gene ambiguous. The CDR3 extends over 14 amino acids. The germline V and J ends were trimmed by 7 bases and 5 bases, with 17 bases remaining between them. The germline CDR1 and CDR2 sequences are MGHDK and SYGVNS. The CDR3 region is CASIPSAEITEAFF. The CDR3 DNA reads as TGTGCCAGCATCCCGTCGGCTGAAATAACTGAAGCTTTCTTT.

This clonotype was counted only a few times. J is TRBJ2-7 and V is TRBV3-2; the D call TRBD1 from the table was never checked on the DNA. TRBV3-2 is deemed a pseudogene. There are 14 residues in the CDR3. This CDR3 reads CASSQDTDNQEQYF. The CDR3 coding sequence is TGTGCCAGCAGCCAAGATACGGACAACCAAGAGCAGTACTTC.

This clonotype was recorded many times. J is TRBJ2-2 and V is TRBV5-1; D gene unclear. Germline V gene lookup returns CDR1 SGHRS and CDR2 YFSETQ. Trimming pared 1 base from V and 6 bases from J, leaving 4 bases between. The CDR3 runs 12 residues. The CDR3 spells CASSLQAGELFF. CDR3 DNA sequence: TGCGCCAGCAGCTTGCAAGCCGGGGAGCTGTTTTTT.

This clonotype was observed a handful of times. The genes are TRBV11-2 and TRBJ2-7, with TRBD1 identical over 7 bases. J lost 3 bases, V lost 7 bases, and 3 bases had no gene match. The CDR3 has 12 amino acids. Germline V gives CDR1 SGHAT, CDR2 FQNNGV. The CDR3 protein is CASTNRGYEQYF. The CDR3 bases are TGTGCCAGCACAAACAGGGGCTACGAGCAGTACTTC.

Many counts were recorded for this clonotype. The chain has TRBV28 and TRBJ1-3; D is perhaps TRBD1 (5 bases). The CDR3 runs 16 residues. V was clipped by 5 bases and J by 0 bases, with 14 bases between them. Germline V gene sequence: CDR1 MDHEN, CDR2 SYDVKM. CDR3 sequence: CASSRRGWGSGNTIYF. The CDR3 DNA reads TGTGCCAGCAGTCGGAGGGGCTGGGGCTCTGGAAACACCATATATTTT.

The table lists this clonotype with a few counts. The chain is built from TRBV5-1 and TRBJ2-7, with 16 bases aligning to TRBD2. The germline CDR1 and CDR2 sequences are SGHRS and YFSETQ. The CDR3 totals 18 residues. With 0 bases clipped from V and 2 bases from J, the junction kept 5 bases outside the gene matches. As DNA, the CDR3 is TGCGCCAGCAGCTTGGGCCGGGGACTAGCGGGAGGGACCTACGAGCAGTACTTC. Residues: CASSLGRGLAGGTYEQYF.

About this clonotype itself: A read error may be the cause here, since a much bigger clone is one base away. The chain carries TRBV30 and TRBJ1-1, with a possible D match to TRBD1 (5 bases). CDR1 GTSNPN and CDR2 SVGIG come from the germline V gene (reference sequence). The CDR3 is 13 amino acids. Trimming removed 4 bases from V and 5 bases from J, with 14 bases in between. CDR3: CAWTRDEGTEAFF. The CDR3, as DNA: TGTGCCTGGACTAGGGACGAAGGAACTGAAGCTTTCTTT.

This clonotype was detected many times. The chain joins TRBV27 to TRBJ1-1; a possible D gene is TRBD1 (5 bases). CDR1 and CDR2 (germline): MNHEY, SMNVEV (reference sequence). V was shortened by 3 bases and J by 6 bases, with 17 bases between the two germline ends. The CDR3 is 15 residues long. The CDR3 sequence: CASSFTLGLWAEAFF. In DNA, the CDR3 is TGTGCCAGCAGTTTCACGTTGGGGCTTTGGGCTGAAGCTTTCTTT.

This sequence joins TRBV20-1 and TRBJ2-7, with TRBD2 matching 13 bases. Germline V gene sequence: CDR1 DFQATT, CDR2 SNEGSKA (reference sequence). The length of the CDR3 is 16 residues. As DNA, the CDR3 is TGCAGCCAAGGCGTTTCAGGGACTAGCGGGATAAACGAGCAGTACTTC. Translating gives CSQGVSGTSGINEQYF.

This clonotype showed up just a few times. This may be a read error, as it is one base from a much larger clone. The V and J genes are TRBV28 and TRBJ1-5; no clear D gene. Germline CDR1 reads MDHEN; CDR2 reads SYDVKM. V was shortened by 4 bases and J by 7 bases, with 14 bases between the two germline ends. CDR3 size: 14 residues. The CDR3 region has the DNA TGTGCCAGCAGTTCTACGGGCAGTAGACAGCCCCAGCATTTT. Translated, it gives CASSSTGSRQPQHF.

This clonotype showed up many times. The V and J genes are TRBV28 and TRBJ2-7; D unclear. Trimming cost V 5 bases and J 2 bases, with 7 bases left between them. CDR3 length equals 12 residues. Germline-derived CDR1 and CDR2 are MDHEN and SYDVKM. The CDR3 DNA reads as TGTGCCAGCAGTCCCGATACCTACGAGCAGTACTTC. The encoded protein is CASSPDTYEQYF.

This clonotype was detected ten times or more. The chain carries TRBV14 and TRBJ1-1; D not certain. The germline V gene encodes CDR1 SGHDN and CDR2 FVKESK. V lost 1 base, J lost 3 bases, and 12 bases lay in between. The CDR3 loop spans 15 amino acids. CDR3 in amino acids: CASSQGLVHYTEAFF. The CDR3 nucleotides are TGTGCCAGCAGCCAAGGATTGGTTCACTACACTGAAGCTTTCTTT. The full variable domain, its missing parts supplied by reference TRBV14 and TRBJ1-1, is EAGVTQFPSHSVIEKGQTVTLRCDPISGHDNLYWYRRVMGKEIKFLLHFVKESKQDESGMPNNRFLAERTGGTYSTLKVQPAELEDSGVYFCASSQGLVHYTEAFFGQGTRLTVV.

There are many counts of this clonotype. A read error may produce the germline difference seen at one junction end. The J gene is TRBJ2-2, the V gene TRBV20-1; possible D gene TRBD2, 6 bases. CDR1 is DFQATT and CDR2 is SNEGSKA in the germline V gene (reference sequence). The CDR3 runs 18 residues. This CDR3 is CSARDSSGEGSNAGELFF. CDR3 in DNA: TGCAGTGCTAGAGATAGTAGCGGAGAGGGTTCGAACGCCGGGGAGCTGTTTTTT.

The J gene is TRBJ2-1, the V gene TRBV20-1; 7 nucleotides agree with TRBD2. This CDR3 has 13 residues. The V gene end was trimmed by 3 bases and the J gene end by 5 bases; junction bases not matched to a gene: 4. Germline assignment: CDR1 DFQATT and CDR2 SNEGSKA (reference sequence). CDR3: CSASQRGNNEQFF. CDR3 bases: TGCAGTGCTAGCCAGCGGGGTAACAATGAGCAGTTCTTC.

This clonotype was counted at least ten times. V usage is TRBV2 and J usage is TRBJ1-1; 8 bases match TRBD1. After removal of 6 bases from V and 9 bases from J, the junction contained 9 bases not matched to a gene. Looked up from germline, CDR1 is SNHLY and CDR2 is FYNNEI. This CDR3 region has 13 residues. CDR3 amino acids: CASRYRTGSKAFF. The CDR3 bases are TGTGCCAGCAGGTACAGGACAGGGAGTAAAGCTTTCTTT.

There are many counts of this clonotype. This chain uses TRBV11-1 with TRBJ1-1, with 8 bases aligning to TRBD1. The CDR3 is made up of 15 amino acids. Germline CDR1 reads SGHAT; CDR2 reads FQDESV (reference sequence). The ends lost 1 base at V and 3 bases at J; junction bases unmatched: 4. The CDR3 region has the DNA TGTGCCAGCAGCTTAGATGAGACAGGGGACACTGAAGCTTTCTTT. This translates into CASSLDETGDTEAFF.

This clonotype showed up just a few times. The V gene is TRBV7-2, the J gene TRBJ2-2; D remains unclear. The CDR3 runs to 14 residues. Germline V gene data show CDR1 as SGHTA and CDR2 as FQGNSA. Trimming cost V 6 bases and J 2 bases, with 10 bases left between them. For the CDR3, the DNA is TGTGCCAGCAGGCCGATTGCCAACACCGGGGAGCTGTTTTTT. Its translation: CASRPIANTGELFF.

The rearrangement joins TRBV2 to TRBJ2-5; TRBD1 matches at 9 bases. CDR3 length: 13 amino acids. CDR1 SNHLY and CDR2 FYNNEI come from the germline V gene. V dropped 9 bases and J dropped 2; count of bases not matched to a gene: 4. The CDR3 sequence: CASGTGRQETQYF. CDR3 sequence (DNA): TGTGCCAGTGGGACAGGGAGGCAAGAGACCCAGTACTTC.

This clonotype was counted ten times or more. The chain employs TRBV7-9 and TRBJ2-7; D is unclear. CDR1 and CDR2 (germline): SEHNR, FQNEAQ (reference sequence). V gave up 5 bases and J gave up 1 base, with 9 bases separating them. This CDR3 is 13 amino acids long. CDR3 in DNA: TGTGCCAGCAGCAATGCAAATTCCTACGAGCAGTACTTC. It codes for CASSNANSYEQYF. Full variable domain (missing parts from reference TRBV7-9 and TRBJ2-7): DTGVSQNPRHKITKRGQNVTFRCDPISEHNRLYWYRQTLGQGPEFLTYFQNEAQLEKSRLLSDRFSAERPKGSFSTLEIQRTEQGDSAMYLCASSNANSYEQYFGPGTRLTVT.

The table lists this clonotype with many counts. This rearrangement joins TRBV11-2 to TRBJ2-3; the D is unclear. Germline V lookup: CDR1 SGHAT, CDR2 FQNNGV. CDR3 size: 14 residues. V lost 5 bases to trimming and J lost 4 bases, with 13 bases between them. CDR3 nucleotides: TGTGCCAGCAGCACGACCAATGAGCCAGATACGCAGTATTTT. Amino acid sequence: CASSTTNEPDTQYF.

This sequence joins TRBV4-1 and TRBJ2-1; 9 bases match TRBD2. Looked up from germline, CDR1 is MGHRA and CDR2 is YSYEKL. The trim removed 0 bases at V and 9 bases at J, leaving 15 bases unmatched. The CDR3 totals 18 residues. CDR3 amino acids: CASSQDSVQGGLASEQFF. CDR3 sequence (DNA): TGCGCCAGCAGCCAAGATAGTGTGCAGGGGGGACTAGCAAGTGAGCAGTTCTTC.

This clonotype was detected many times. The chain joins TRBV2 to TRBJ2-5, with D possibly being TRBD2 (7 bases). CDR3 size: 15 residues. Germline CDR1 SNHLY, CDR2 FYNNEI. V shed 4 bases and J shed 1 base, with 13 bases lying between them. This CDR3 reads CASSGGGGIQETQYF. DNA of the CDR3: TGTGCCAGCAGTGGAGGGGGGGGGATCCAAGAGACCCAGTACTTC.